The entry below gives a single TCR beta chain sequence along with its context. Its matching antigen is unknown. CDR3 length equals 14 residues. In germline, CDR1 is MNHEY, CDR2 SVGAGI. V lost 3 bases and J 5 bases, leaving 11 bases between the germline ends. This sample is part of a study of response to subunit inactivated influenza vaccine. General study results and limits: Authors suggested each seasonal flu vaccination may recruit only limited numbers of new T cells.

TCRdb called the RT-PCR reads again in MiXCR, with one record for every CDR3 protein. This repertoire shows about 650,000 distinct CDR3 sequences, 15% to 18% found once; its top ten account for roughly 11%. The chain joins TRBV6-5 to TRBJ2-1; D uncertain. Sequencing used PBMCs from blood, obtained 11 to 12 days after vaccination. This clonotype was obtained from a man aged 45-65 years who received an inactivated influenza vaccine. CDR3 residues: CASSYTWWNNEQFF. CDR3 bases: TGTGCCAGCAGTTATACATGGTGGAACAATGAGCAGTTCTTC.